Reported below is one TCR beta chain. Trimming stripped 2 bases from V and 6 bases from J, with 14 bases between. The V gene's germline CDR1 is MNHNY and CDR2 SVGAGI (reference sequence). This CDR3 has 14 residues. This specimen comes from a study of shared clonotypes between healthy human individuals. Clones were sequenced by immunoSEQ multiplex PCR, and TCRdb holds only the in-frame ones, with some missing. Here the sample spans hundreds of thousands of clones, about 79% being singletons. The receptor's source is a woman in her thirties or forties in good health. Some clones in this sample may be carry-over from other donors' samples. The rearrangement links TRBV6-6 to TRBJ2-7; D not resolved. The sequenced sample consisted of PBMCs. The CDR3 nucleotides are TGTGCCAGCAGTTACGTGGCAGACTCACTCGAGCAGTACTTC. This sequence encodes CASSYVADSLEQYF.